The sequence of this TCR beta chain was determined in a study of CD8+ T cells in alopecia areata (dated by TCRdb to 2017 to 2018). At the level of the whole study: Treated patients were enrolled in an open-label pilot trial of oral tofacitinib, 5 to 10 mg twice daily, for moderate-to-severe alopecia areata. Human TCRbeta sequencing covered scalp tissue and sorted CD4+ and CD8+ peripheral blood T cells from patchy and totalis/universalis alopecia areata patients and healthy controls. Scalp clonality was compared across normal scalp (n=4), patchy alopecia areata scalp (n=8), and alopecia totalis/universalis scalp (n=8). TCRbeta CDR3 regions were amplified by immunoSEQ multiplex PCR with 35 Vbeta forward and 13 Jbeta reverse primers. Tofacitinib-treated patients had biopsies at baseline and at 4 and 24 weeks of treatment, with a later scalp biopsy in several patients. To study T cell clonal expansion in alopecia areata, the researchers applied high-throughput TCRbeta sequencing to both the C3H/HeJ mouse model and human patients. Tofacitinib was administered for 6 to 18 months, and 6 months of follow-up off drug were then conducted to assess delayed response and recurrence. RNA was obtained with the PAXgene miRNA kit for fixed scalp, the miRNeasy kit for PBMCs, and the RNeasy kit for mouse skin. For the treated patients, the SALT score, which quantifies what percentage of scalp surface area is affected, served as the measure of disease severity.

This specimen's treatment or condition label, interpreted: oral pan-JAK inhibitor, 5-10 mg twice daily. Lesional scalp punch biopsies and peripheral blood were obtained from alopecia areata patients. PBMCs were isolated by density centrifugation and stained for CD3, CD4 and CD8, and CD4+ and CD8+ T cells were sorted on a FACSAria. Libraries were made using the immunoSEQ multiplex PCR assay. RNA was extracted from all samples and reverse transcribed into cDNA, which served as template for TCR sequencing. First-strand cDNA was synthesized using SuperScript III with a 2:1 mix of oligo-dT and random hexamers. Amplification bias was assessed with a synthetic immune receptor repertoire, and residual bias was removed computationally. Per the authors' processing: Raw reads were preprocessed for error removal, and CDR3 was defined according to IMGT conventions as running from the conserved cysteine to phenylalanine. Clonality was calculated as 1 minus Shannon entropy normalized by log2 of the number of productive unique TCRs. Whether scalp clones were CD4 or CD8 was inferred by matching scalp TCRbeta sequences against CD4 and CD8 repertoires sorted from blood. TCRdb obtained this table from immuneACCESS and retained in-frame rearrangements with V and J assigned. These tables miss some clones; where compared with another copy, unresolved V genes account for less than half of the shortfall, and the remainder is unexplained. V, J and clone size derive from that table, while D and trimming were established from the DNA sequence. This sample comprises 180,000 or so clones, around 49% of them detected only once. The ten most abundant clones make up 10% of the sample.

The sample holds a few counts of this clone. There is no known antigen for this receptor. No clone much larger than this one lies a single base away; base qualities are absent. The CDR3 contains 12 residues, cysteine and phenylalanine counted. The kept DNA is CDR3 alone, 36 bases in frame from the first base. Via the germline V gene, CDR1 is SGHVS and CDR2 FQNEAQ. The trim is 7 bases for V and 5 bases for J, with a gap of 12 bases between the germline ends. The full study reports these points: Because the treated cohort was small and included a single nonresponder, larger studies are needed to assess links between baseline CD8+ expansion and response. Scalp clonality and the number of expanded CD8+ clones among the top 100 scalp clones were significantly decreased by tofacitinib. TCR sequences shared between patients were less clear than in mice, possibly partly because of HLA diversity in the patient population. Many expanded lesional clones were found to persist in scalp and blood during tofacitinib treatment, and relapse after treatment cessation may be partly explained by this persistence. Resident alphabeta T cells in normal human skin are also sequenced, complicating scalp TCR repertoire analysis, unlike mouse skin dominated by gammadelta T cells. Lesional scalp, especially in alopecia totalis/universalis, showed higher clonality and more expanded CD8+ clones than normal scalp, suggesting antigenic drive.

The sample in question was CD8+ T cells sorted from blood, obtained at week 52, from a patient treated with tofacitinib. The chain is assembled from TRBV7-8 and TRBJ2-7; the D gene lacks a confident call. The receptor comes from a human donor with alopecia areata. CDR3 protein: CASTLMGDEQYF. The DNA sequence reads TGTGCCAGCACCCTTATGGGTGACGAGCAGTACTTC. Reference TRBV7-8 and TRBJ2-7 proteins supply the regions before and after the CDR3; the full variable domain is: GAGVSQSPRYKVAKRGQDVALRCDPISGHVSLFWYQQALGQGPEFLTYFQNEAQLDKSGLPSDRFFAERPEGSVSTLKIQRTQQEDSAVYLCASTLMGDEQYFGPGTRLTVT.